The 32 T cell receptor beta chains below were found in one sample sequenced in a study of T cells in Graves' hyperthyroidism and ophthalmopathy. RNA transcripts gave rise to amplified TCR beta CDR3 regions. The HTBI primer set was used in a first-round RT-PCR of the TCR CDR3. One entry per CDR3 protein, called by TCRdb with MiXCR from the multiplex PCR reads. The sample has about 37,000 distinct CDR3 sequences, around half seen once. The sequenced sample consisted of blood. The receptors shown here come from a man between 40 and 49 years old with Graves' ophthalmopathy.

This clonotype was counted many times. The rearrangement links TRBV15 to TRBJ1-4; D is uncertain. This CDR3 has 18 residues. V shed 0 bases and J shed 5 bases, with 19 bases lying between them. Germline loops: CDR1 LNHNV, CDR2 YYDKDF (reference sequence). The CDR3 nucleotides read TGTGCCACCAGCAGAGAACGCACCTCGGGGAGGAGAAATGAAAAACTGTTTTTT. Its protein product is CATSRERTSGRRNEKLFF.

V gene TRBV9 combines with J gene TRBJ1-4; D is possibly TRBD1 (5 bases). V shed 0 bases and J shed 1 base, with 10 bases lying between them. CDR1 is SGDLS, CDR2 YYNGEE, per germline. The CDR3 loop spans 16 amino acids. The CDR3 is CASSVGGGGTNEKLFF. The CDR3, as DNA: TGTGCCAGCAGCGTAGGCGGGGGGGGAACTAATGAAAAACTGTTTTTT. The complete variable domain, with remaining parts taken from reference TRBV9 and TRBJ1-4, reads DSGVTQTPKHLITATGQRVTLRCSPRSGDLSVYWYQQSLDQGLQFLIQYYNGEERAKGNILERFSAQQFPDLHSELNLSSLELGDSALYFCASSVGGGGTNEKLFFGSGTQLSVL.

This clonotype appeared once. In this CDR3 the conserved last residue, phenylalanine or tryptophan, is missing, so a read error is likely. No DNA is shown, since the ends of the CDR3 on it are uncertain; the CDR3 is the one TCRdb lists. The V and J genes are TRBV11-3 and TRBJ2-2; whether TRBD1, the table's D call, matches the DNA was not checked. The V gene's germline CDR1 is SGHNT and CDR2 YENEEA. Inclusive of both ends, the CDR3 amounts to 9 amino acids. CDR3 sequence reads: CASSLDCPS.

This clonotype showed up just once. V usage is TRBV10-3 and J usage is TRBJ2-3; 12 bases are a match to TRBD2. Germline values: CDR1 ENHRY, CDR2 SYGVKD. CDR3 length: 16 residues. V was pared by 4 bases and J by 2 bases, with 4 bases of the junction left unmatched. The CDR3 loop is CAISVGLAGNTDTQYF. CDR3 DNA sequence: TGTGCCATCAGTGTCGGACTAGCGGGGAACACAGATACGCAGTATTTT.

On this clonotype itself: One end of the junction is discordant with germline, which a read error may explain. The CDR3 protein is CSVRDYSDTYTGERFF. CDR3 nucleotide sequence: TGCAGTGTCAGAGATTATTCCGACACGTACACCGGGGAGCGGTTTTTT. The chain couples TRBV20-1 to TRBJ2-2; a weak D match, TRBD2 (5 bases). This CDR3 spans 16 amino acids. The germline CDR1 and CDR2 sequences are DFQATT and SNEGSKA (reference sequence).

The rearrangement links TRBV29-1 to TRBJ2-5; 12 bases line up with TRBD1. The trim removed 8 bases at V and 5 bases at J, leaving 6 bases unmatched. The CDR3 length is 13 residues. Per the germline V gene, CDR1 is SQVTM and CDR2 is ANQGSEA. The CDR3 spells CSSGTGGGETQYF. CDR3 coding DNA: TGCAGCAGTGGGACAGGGGGCGGGGAGACCCAGTACTTC.

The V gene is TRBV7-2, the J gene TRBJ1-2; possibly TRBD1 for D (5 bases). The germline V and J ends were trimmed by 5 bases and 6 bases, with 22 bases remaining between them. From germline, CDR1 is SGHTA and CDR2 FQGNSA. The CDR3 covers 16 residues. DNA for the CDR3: TGTGCCAGCAGCCCACCGGGACTAGCGGGAGTGGATGGCTACACCTTC. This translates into CASSPPGLAGVDGYTF.

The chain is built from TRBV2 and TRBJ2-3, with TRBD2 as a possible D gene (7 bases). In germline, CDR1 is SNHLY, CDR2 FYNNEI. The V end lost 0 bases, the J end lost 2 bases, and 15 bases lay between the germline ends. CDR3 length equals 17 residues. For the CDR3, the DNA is TGTGCCAGCAGTGAAGCGGGGACGGGGGGCTCCACAGATACGCAGTATTTT. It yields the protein CASSEAGTGGSTDTQYF.

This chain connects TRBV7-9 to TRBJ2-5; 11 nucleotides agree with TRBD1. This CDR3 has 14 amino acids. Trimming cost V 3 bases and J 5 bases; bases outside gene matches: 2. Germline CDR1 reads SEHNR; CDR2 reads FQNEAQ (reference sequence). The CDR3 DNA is TGTGCCAGCAGCTTGGGACAGGGGGTTGAGACCCAGTACTTC. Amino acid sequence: CASSLGQGVETQYF.

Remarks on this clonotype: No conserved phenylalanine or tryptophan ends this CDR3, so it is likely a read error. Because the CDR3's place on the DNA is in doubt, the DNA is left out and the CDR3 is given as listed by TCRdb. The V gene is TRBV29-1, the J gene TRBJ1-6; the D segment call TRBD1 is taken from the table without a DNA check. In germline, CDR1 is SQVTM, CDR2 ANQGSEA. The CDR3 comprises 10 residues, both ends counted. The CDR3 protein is CSVEAGVQDS.

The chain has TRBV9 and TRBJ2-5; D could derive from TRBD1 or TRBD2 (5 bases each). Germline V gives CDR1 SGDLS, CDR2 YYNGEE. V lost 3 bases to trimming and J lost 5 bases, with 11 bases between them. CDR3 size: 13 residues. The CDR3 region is CASSAGTTETQYF. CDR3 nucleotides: TGTGCCAGCAGCGCAGGGACCACGGAGACCCAGTACTTC.

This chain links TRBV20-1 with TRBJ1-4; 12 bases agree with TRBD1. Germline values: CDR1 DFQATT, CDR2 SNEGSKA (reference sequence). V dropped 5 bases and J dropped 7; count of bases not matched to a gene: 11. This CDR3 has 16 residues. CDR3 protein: CSAETGTGGGFEKLFF. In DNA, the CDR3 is TGCAGTGCTGAAACCGGGACAGGGGGCGGTTTTGAAAAACTGTTTTTT.

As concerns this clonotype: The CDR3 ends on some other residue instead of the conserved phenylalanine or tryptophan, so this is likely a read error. CDR3 sequence: CSASPSGTMRGEQFC. The DNA for the CDR3 is TGCAGTGCTAGCCCTAGCGGTACAATGAGGGGTGAGCAGTTCTGC. The chain joins TRBV20-1 to TRBJ2-1, with TRBD2 identical over 7 bases. CDR1 DFQATT and CDR2 SNEGSKA come from the germline V gene (reference sequence). J lost 9 bases, V lost 3 bases, and 14 bases had no gene match. There are 15 residues in the CDR3.

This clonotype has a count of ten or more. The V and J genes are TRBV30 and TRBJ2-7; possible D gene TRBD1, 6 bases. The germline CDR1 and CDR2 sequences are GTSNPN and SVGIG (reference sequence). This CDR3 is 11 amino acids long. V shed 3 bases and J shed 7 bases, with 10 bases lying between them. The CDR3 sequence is CAWRVTGEQYF. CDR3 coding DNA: TGTGCCTGGAGAGTAACAGGGGAGCAGTACTTC. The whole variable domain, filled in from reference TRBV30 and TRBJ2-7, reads SQTIHQWPATLVQPVGSPLSLECTVEGTSNPNLYWYRQAAGRGLQLLFYSVGIGQISSEVPQNLSASRPQDRQFILSSKKLLLSDSGFYLCAWRVTGEQYFGPGTRLTVT.

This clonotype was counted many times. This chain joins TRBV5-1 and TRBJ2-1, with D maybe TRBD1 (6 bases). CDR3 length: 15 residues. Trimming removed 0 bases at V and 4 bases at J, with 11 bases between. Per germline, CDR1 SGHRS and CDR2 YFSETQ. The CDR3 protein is CASSLGTANYNEQFF. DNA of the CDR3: TGCGCCAGCAGCTTGGGGACAGCAAATTACAATGAGCAGTTCTTC.

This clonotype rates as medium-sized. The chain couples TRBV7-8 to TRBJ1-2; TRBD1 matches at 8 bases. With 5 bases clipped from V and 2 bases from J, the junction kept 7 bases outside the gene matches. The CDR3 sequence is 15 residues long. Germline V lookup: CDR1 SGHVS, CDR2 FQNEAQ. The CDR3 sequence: CASSPRTGRNYGYTF. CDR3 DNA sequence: TGTGCCAGCAGCCCTCGGACAGGGCGCAACTATGGCTACACCTTC.

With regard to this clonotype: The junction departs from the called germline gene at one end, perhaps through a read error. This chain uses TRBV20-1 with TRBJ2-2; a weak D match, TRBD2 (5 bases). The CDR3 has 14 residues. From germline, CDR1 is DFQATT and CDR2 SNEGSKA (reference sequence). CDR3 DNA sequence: TGCAGTGCTAACCCTCAATGTGGCACCGGGGAGCTGCTTTTT. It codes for CSANPQCGTGELLF.

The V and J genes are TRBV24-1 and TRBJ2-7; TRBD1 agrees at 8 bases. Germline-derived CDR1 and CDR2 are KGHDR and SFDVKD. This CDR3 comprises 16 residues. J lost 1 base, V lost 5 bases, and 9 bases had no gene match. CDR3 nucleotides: TGTGCCACCAGTGCTCGCGCCGACAGGGGATCCTACGAGCAGTACTTC. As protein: CATSARADRGSYEQYF.

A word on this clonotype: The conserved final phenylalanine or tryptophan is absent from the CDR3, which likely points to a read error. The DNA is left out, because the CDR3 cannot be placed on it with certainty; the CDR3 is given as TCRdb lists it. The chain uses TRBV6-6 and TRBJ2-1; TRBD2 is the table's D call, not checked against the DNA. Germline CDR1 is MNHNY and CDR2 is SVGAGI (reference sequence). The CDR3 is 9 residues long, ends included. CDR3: CASTPTLAG.

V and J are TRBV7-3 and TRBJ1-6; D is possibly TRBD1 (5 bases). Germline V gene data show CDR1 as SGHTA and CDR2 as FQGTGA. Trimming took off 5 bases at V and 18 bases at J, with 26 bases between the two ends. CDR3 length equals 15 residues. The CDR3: CASSQGRGYNSPPHF. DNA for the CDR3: TGTGCCAGCAGCCAAGGGAGGGGCTATAATTCACCTCCCCACTTT.

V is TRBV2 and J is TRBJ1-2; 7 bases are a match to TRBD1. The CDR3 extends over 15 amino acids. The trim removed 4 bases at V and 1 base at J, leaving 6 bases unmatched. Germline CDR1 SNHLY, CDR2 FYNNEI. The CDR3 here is CASSGTGPLNYGYTF. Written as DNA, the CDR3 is TGTGCCAGCAGTGGGACAGGACCCCTTAACTATGGCTACACCTTC.

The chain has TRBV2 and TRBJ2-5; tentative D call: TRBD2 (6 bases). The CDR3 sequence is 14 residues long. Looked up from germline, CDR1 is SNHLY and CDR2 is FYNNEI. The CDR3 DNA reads TGTACCGGCAGTGAATTGGGGGGATTCGGGACCCAGTACTTC. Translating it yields CTGSELGGFGTQYF.

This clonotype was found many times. The DNA of the CDR3 is TGTGCCAGCAGCTTAGGTCTGACAGCCCCCTCCTACGAGCAGTACTTC. It encodes CASSLGLTAPSYEQYF. The chain joins TRBV11-2 to TRBJ2-7; TRBD1 is a possible D gene (5 bases). This CDR3 region has 16 residues. Germline lookup yields CDR1 SGHAT and CDR2 FQNNGV. V was pared by 1 base and J by 0 bases, with 13 bases between.

CDR3 in amino acids: CASSEWGLVQPQHF. CDR3 nucleotides: TGCGCCAGCAGTGAGTGGGGGCTCGTTCAGCCCCAGCATTTT. The genes are TRBV10-2 and TRBJ1-5; tentatively, D is TRBD1 (6 bases). The CDR3 spans 14 residues. The V gene's germline CDR1 is WSHSY and CDR2 SAAADI. Trimming removed 1 base from V and 6 bases from J, with 10 bases in between.

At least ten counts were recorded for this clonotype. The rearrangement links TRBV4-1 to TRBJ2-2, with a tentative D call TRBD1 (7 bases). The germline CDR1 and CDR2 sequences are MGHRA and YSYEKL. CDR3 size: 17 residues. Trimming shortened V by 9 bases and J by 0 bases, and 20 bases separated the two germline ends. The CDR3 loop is CASTLKGGTANTGELFF. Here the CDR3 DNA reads TGCGCCAGTACCCTAAAAGGGGGGACAGCGAACACCGGGGAGCTGTTTTTT.

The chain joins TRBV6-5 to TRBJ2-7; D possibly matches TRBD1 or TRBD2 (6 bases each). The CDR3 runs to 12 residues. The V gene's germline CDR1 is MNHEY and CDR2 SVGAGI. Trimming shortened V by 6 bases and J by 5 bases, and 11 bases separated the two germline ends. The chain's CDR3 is CASRQGGNEQYF. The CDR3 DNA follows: TGTGCCAGCAGACAGGGAGGTAACGAGCAGTACTTC.

The CDR3 DNA is TGTGCCAGCAGCTTACTCGGACTAGCGGGAGGGTTAGGGCAGTACTTC. Translating gives CASSLLGLAGGLGQYF. The rearrangement joins TRBV7-6 to TRBJ2-7; 15 bases match TRBD2. The CDR3 is 16 residues long. Losses at the gene ends were 2 bases for V and 9 bases for J; bases not matched to a gene: 8. Germline CDR1 SGHVS, CDR2 FNYEAQ. The full variable domain, with the rest looked up from reference TRBV7-6 and TRBJ2-7, is GAGVSQSPRYKVTKRGQDVALRCDPISGHVSLYWYRQALGQGPEFLTYFNYEAQQDKSGLPNDRFSAERPEGSISTLTIQRTEQRDSAMYRCASSLLGLAGGLGQYFGPGTRLTVT.

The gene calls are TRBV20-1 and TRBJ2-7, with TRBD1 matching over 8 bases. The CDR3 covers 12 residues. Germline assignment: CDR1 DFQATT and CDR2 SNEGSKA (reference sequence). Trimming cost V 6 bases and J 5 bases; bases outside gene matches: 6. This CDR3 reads CSARTGYHEQYF. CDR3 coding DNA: TGCAGTGCGAGGACAGGGTACCACGAGCAGTACTTC.

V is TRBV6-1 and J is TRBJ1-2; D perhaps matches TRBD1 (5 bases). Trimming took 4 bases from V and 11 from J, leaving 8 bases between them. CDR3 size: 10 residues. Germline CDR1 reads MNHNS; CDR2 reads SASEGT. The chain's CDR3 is CASSGQGYTF. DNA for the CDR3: TGTGCCAGCAGTGGTCAGGGTTACACCTTC.

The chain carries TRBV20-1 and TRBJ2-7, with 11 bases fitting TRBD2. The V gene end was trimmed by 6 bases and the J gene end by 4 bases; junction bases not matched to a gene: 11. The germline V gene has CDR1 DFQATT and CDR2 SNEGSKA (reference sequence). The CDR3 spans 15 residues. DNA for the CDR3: TGCAGTGCCAGGGTACTAGCGGGGGTGGGGTACGAGCAGTACTTC. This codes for CSARVLAGVGYEQYF.

The CDR3 nucleotides read TGTGCCAGCAGTAAGAGTACGGGGGACAGCTCCGGCTACACCTTC. Encoded protein: CASSKSTGDSSGYTF. This sequence joins TRBV2 and TRBJ1-2, with 7 bases identical to TRBD1. This CDR3 has 15 residues. V shed 5 bases and J 8 bases; nucleotides not matched to a gene: 14. CDR1 and CDR2 (germline): SNHLY, FYNNEI.

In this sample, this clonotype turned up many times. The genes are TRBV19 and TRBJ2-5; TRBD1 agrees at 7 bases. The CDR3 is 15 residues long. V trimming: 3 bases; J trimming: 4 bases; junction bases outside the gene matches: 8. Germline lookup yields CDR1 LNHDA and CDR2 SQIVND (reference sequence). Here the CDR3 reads CASSISRGIRETQYF. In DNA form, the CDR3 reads TGTGCCAGTAGTATTTCCAGGGGGATTCGAGAGACCCAGTACTTC.